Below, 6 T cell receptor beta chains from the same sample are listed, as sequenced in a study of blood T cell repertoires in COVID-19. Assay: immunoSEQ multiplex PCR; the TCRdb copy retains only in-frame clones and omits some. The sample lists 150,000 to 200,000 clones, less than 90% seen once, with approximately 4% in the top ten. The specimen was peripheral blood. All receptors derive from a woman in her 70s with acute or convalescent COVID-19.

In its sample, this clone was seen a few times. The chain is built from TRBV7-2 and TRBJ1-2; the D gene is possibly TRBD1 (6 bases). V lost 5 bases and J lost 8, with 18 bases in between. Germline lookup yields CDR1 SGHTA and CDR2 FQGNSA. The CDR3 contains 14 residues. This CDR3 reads CASSGTIRVGGYTF. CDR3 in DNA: TGTGCCAGCAGCGGGACAATCAGGGTAGGAGGCTACACCTTC.

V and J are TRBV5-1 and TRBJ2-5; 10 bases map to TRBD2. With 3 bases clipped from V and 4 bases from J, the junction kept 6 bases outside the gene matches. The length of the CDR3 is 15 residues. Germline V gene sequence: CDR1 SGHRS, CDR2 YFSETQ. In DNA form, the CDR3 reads TGCGCCAGCAGCTCGACGGCTAGCGGGGGAGAGACCCAGTACTTC. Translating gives CASSSTASGGETQYF. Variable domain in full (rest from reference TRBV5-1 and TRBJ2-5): KAGVTQTPRYLIKTRGQQVTLSCSPISGHRSVSWYQQTPGQGLQFLFEYFSETQRNKGNFPGRFSGRQFSNSRSEMNVSTLELGDSALYLCASSSTASGGETQYFGPGTRLLVL.

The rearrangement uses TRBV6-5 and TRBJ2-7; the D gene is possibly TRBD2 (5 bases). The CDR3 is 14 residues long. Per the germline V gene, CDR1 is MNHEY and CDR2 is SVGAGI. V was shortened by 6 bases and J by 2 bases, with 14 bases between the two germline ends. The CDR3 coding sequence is TGTGCCAGCAGGGCGGTGTGGGGAGCCTACGAGCAGTACTTC. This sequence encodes CASRAVWGAYEQYF.

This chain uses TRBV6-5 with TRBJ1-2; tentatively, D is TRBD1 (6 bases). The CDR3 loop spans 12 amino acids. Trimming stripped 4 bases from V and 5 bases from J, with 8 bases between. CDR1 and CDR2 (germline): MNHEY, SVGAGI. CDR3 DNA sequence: TGTGCCAGCAGTTTACAGGGATATGGCTACACCTTC. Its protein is CASSLQGYGYTF.

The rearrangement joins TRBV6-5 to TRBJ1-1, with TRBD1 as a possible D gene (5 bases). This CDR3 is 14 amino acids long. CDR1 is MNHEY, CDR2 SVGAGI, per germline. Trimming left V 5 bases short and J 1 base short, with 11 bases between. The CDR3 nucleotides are TGTGCCAGCAGTACCAGACAGAAGAACACTGAAGCTTTCTTT. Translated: CASSTRQKNTEAFF.

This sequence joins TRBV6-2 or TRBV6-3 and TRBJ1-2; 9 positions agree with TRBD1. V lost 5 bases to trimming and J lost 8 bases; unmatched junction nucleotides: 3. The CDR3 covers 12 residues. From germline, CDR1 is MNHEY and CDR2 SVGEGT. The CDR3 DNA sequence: TGTGCCAGCAGTCCAGGGACAGGGGGCTACACCTTC. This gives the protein CASSPGTGGYTF.